This passage covers 20 T cell receptor beta chains from one sample sequenced in a study of regulatory T cells in long-lasting Graves disease. Time point specified: newly diagnosed GD, antithyroid drugs for less than 3 months. From PBMCs, RNA was extracted and then used to make the TCR library. To make TCR beta libraries, researchers used iRepertoire HTBI primers and Arm-PCR of CDR3 regions. From the multiplex PCR reads, TCRdb called clonotypes with MiXCR, one entry per CDR3 protein. The sample contains about 450,000 distinct CDR3 sequences, approximately 16% of which appear only once. The data were also submitted as part of a second study, on T cells in Graves' hyperthyroidism and ophthalmopathy.

This sample comprised peripheral blood mononuclear cells (PBMCs), obtained at new diagnosis, from a patient treated with antithyroid drugs. These receptors were taken from a woman in her 30s with Graves disease.

This clonotype was picked up a small number of times. A read error is possible here, since a much larger clone lies one base away. The chain employs TRBV11-2 and TRBJ1-2, with D unresolved. Germline V gene data show CDR1 as SGHAT and CDR2 as FQNNGV. Trimming pared 4 bases from V and 8 bases from J, leaving 14 bases between. The CDR3 is 13 residues long. CDR3 sequence: CASSSGRYGGYTF. CDR3 nucleotides: TGTGCCAGCAGCTCCGGACGTTACGGGGGCTACACCTTC.

This clonotype came up once. This chain links TRBV12-3 or TRBV12-4 with TRBJ1-4, with 7 bases that match TRBD1. V lost 7 bases, J lost 5 bases, and 7 bases stayed unmatched. The CDR3 extends over 14 amino acids. The CDR3 bases are TGTGCCAGCACCCCGGGACAGCTAAATGAAAAACTGTTTTTT. This encodes CASTPGQLNEKLFF.

This clonotype was observed many times. The chain has TRBV30 and TRBJ2-1; D gene uncertain. This CDR3 has 11 residues. The V end was cut by 2 bases, the J end by 5 bases, with 4 bases between. The V gene's germline CDR1 is GTSNPN and CDR2 SVGIG (reference sequence). The CDR3 sequence is CAWSYHNEQFF. In DNA form, the CDR3 reads TGTGCCTGGAGTTATCACAATGAGCAGTTCTTC.

This clonotype has ten or more counts. V is TRBV5-1 and J is TRBJ2-2; D gene uncertain. Germline V gene data show CDR1 as SGHRS and CDR2 as YFSETQ. This CDR3 has 13 amino acids. V was cut by 4 bases and J by 7 bases, with 11 bases left in between. The CDR3 is CASSGNLVGELFF. The DNA for the CDR3 is TGCGCCAGCAGCGGAAACCTGGTCGGGGAGCTGTTTTTT.

Comment on this clonotype: A clone one base away is much larger, so this may be a read error. The V and J genes are TRBV6-2 or TRBV6-3 and TRBJ2-7, with 8 bases matching TRBD2. Germline trimming cut 5 bases from V and 2 bases from J; bases unmatched to any gene: 17. The germline V gene has CDR1 MNHEY and CDR2 SVGEGT. The CDR3 runs to 18 residues. The CDR3 region is CASSEATSERFVTYEQYF. DNA of the CDR3: TGTGCCAGCAGTGAAGCGACTAGCGAGAGGTTCGTGACCTACGAGCAGTACTTC.

The table lists this clonotype with many counts. The chain has TRBV24-1 and TRBJ2-1, with 8 bases lining up with TRBD2. The J segment lost 5 bases and the V segment lost 1 base, leaving 15 bases of the junction unmatched. Germline CDR1 is KGHDR and CDR2 is SFDVKD. The CDR3 totals 19 residues. CDR3 sequence (DNA): TGTGCCACCAGTGATTTATGCGGGAGGAGATTCCATCCTAACAATGAGCAGTTCTTC. Translation: CATSDLCGRRFHPNNEQFF.

The chain links TRBV2 to TRBJ2-1; D ambiguous. V was shortened by 7 bases and J by 0 bases, with 16 bases between the two germline ends. CDR3 length equals 16 residues. In germline, CDR1 is SNHLY, CDR2 FYNNEI. The CDR3 is CASKTRLPSSYNEQFF. The CDR3 DNA reads TGTGCCAGCAAAACGAGACTCCCGAGCTCCTACAATGAGCAGTTCTTC.

This clonotype has ten or more counts. V and J are TRBV10-3 and TRBJ1-6, with no clear D. CDR1 is ENHRY, CDR2 SYGVKD, per germline. The length of the CDR3 is 19 residues. V was shortened by 6 bases and J by 0 bases, with 21 bases between the two germline ends. The CDR3 region is CAIRERLTAPNSYNSPLHF. Written as DNA, the CDR3 is TGTGCCATCAGGGAGAGGCTTACAGCTCCTAACTCCTATAATTCACCCCTCCACTTT.

This clonotype appeared a few times. This chain joins TRBV16 and TRBJ2-7; 8 nucleotides line up with TRBD1. The V segment lost 2 bases and the J segment 5 bases; nucleotides outside the gene matches: 11. Germline V gene lookup returns CDR1 KGHSY and CDR2 FQNENV. CDR3 length: 16 amino acids. CDR3 in amino acids: CASSQGDRGPWDEQYF. For the CDR3, the DNA is TGTGCCAGCAGCCAAGGTGACAGGGGACCCTGGGACGAGCAGTACTTC.

The sample holds many counts of this clonotype. This chain joins TRBV2 and TRBJ2-1; D perhaps matches TRBD2 (6 bases). The CDR3 has 14 residues. Germline V gene data show CDR1 as SNHLY and CDR2 as FYNNEI. Between the trimmed V and J ends, which lost 7 bases and 6 bases, there was a span of 16 bases. The CDR3: CASMARDQGNEQFF. In DNA form, the CDR3 reads TGTGCCAGCATGGCGCGGGATCAAGGCAATGAGCAGTTCTTC.

The J gene is TRBJ1-4, the V gene TRBV5-1; D call uncertain. Trimming stripped 5 bases from V and 8 bases from J, with 7 bases between. The germline V gene encodes CDR1 SGHRS and CDR2 YFSETQ. CDR3 length: 11 amino acids. The CDR3 DNA follows: TGCGCCAGCAGGGATGGGGAAAAACTGTTTTTT. It encodes CASRDGEKLFF.

The rearrangement links TRBV6-1 to TRBJ1-5; D is perhaps TRBD1 (5 bases). This CDR3 contains 14 residues. CDR1 and CDR2 (germline): MNHNS, SASEGT. V was shortened by 6 bases and J by 4 bases, with 13 bases between the two germline ends. For the CDR3, the DNA is TGTGCCAGCAGGTCAGGGTTTGGGAATCAGCCCCAGCATTTT. Amino acid sequence: CASRSGFGNQPQHF.

This clonotype was recorded many times. The chain couples TRBV28 to TRBJ1-2; no firm D call. The CDR3 consists of 14 residues. Trimming shortened V by 2 bases and J by 3 bases, and 10 bases separated the two germline ends. Looked up from germline, CDR1 is MDHEN and CDR2 is SYDVKM. Written as DNA, the CDR3 is TGTGCCAGCAGTTTAACACGGGTTGACTATGGCTACACCTTC. Its protein product is CASSLTRVDYGYTF.

The chain has TRBV6-1 and TRBJ1-5; the D is unclear. The CDR3 runs 13 residues. Germline V CDR1 and CDR2: MNHNS, SASEGT. With 5 bases removed from V and 11 bases from J, the gap between germline ends came to 16 bases. The CDR3 coding sequence is TGTGCCAGCAGTACTACGACAAGTCGGACCCAGCATTTT. It specifies CASSTTTSRTQHF.

This clonotype appeared many times. This rearrangement joins TRBV12-3 or TRBV12-4 to TRBJ2-1; no firm D call. CDR3 length: 13 residues. V was trimmed by 5 bases and J by 10 bases, leaving 15 bases between them. The CDR3 sequence is CASSPRDDAEQFF. The CDR3 nucleotides are TGTGCCAGCAGTCCCCGTGACGACGCAGAGCAGTTCTTC.

This clonotype was seen at least ten times. The chain recombines TRBV24-1 with TRBJ1-4; 7 bases map to TRBD1. CDR1 is KGHDR, CDR2 SFDVKD, per germline. V was pared by 5 bases and J by 8 bases, with 13 bases of the junction left unmatched. This CDR3 has 16 residues. CDR3 loop: CATSAQGEGQVEKLFF. The CDR3 bases are TGTGCCACCAGTGCCCAGGGGGAGGGGCAGGTCGAAAAACTGTTTTTT.

This clonotype was seen ten or more times. The V and J genes are TRBV7-9 and TRBJ1-1, with D uncertain. Germline assignment: CDR1 SEHNR and CDR2 FQNEAQ (reference sequence). CDR3 size: 14 residues. The V and J ends lost 4 bases and 0 bases respectively, with 9 bases between them. The CDR3 loop is CASSSITLNTEAFF. The DNA of the CDR3 is TGTGCCAGCAGCTCTATCACATTGAACACTGAAGCTTTCTTT.

This clonotype came up many times. This sequence joins TRBV20-1 and TRBJ1-4; D possibly corresponds to TRBD1 (6 bases). Trimming pared 5 bases from V and 0 bases from J, leaving 19 bases between. The CDR3 is made up of 17 amino acids. Germline CDR1 DFQATT, CDR2 SNEGSKA (reference sequence). The CDR3 DNA follows: TGCAGTGCTCTAGAGGGGGGGACGAAGGCAACTAATGAAAAACTGTTTTTT. It translates to CSALEGGTKATNEKLFF.

This clonotype was counted many times. Here the CDR3 DNA reads TGTGCCAGCAGGCCACCAGGGCCCACTGAAGCTTTCTTT. Translating gives CASRPPGPTEAFF. The chain employs TRBV27 and TRBJ1-1; TRBD1 might be the D (5 bases). The germline CDR1 and CDR2 sequences are MNHEY and SMNVEV (reference sequence). V lost 6 bases and J 4 bases, leaving 12 bases between the germline ends. This CDR3 contains 13 residues.

There are many counts of this clonotype. The chain couples TRBV28 to TRBJ2-3; 9 bases line up with TRBD2. V was pared by 2 bases and J by 5 bases, with 5 bases of the junction left unmatched. This CDR3 comprises 15 residues. The V gene's germline CDR1 is MDHEN and CDR2 SYDVKM. CDR3 residues: CASSLAGGQEDTQYF. The DNA of the CDR3 is TGTGCCAGCAGTTTAGCGGGAGGGCAGGAAGATACGCAGTATTTT.